Listed below are T cell receptor beta chains from one sample, sequenced in a study of T cell responses to AZD1222 COVID-19 vaccine. The assay was immunoSEQ multiplex PCR, and TCRdb's table has in-frame clones only and misses some. The sample includes under 200,000 clones, 93% of them seen just once. Here the sequenced sample was peripheral blood, taken on day 0 of AZD1222 vaccination. The receptors here all came from an adult in good health. Both conserved end residues are trimmed from each CDR3. Size tells how often a clone was seen (once, few, many) or the class of an expanded clone, and some rows leave it out.

-	TRBV21-1	ASLHPPCTPSLKDSPLH
-	TRBV15	ATSRGQYTGNEQF
-	TRBV3-1/TRBV3-2	ASSQVGTGGEKLF
-	TRBV27	ASRNTGFHGNTIY
once	TRBV5-6	ASNEGSGNTIY
-	TRBV11-1	ASSFPGQGLYEQY
-	TRBV28	ASSLTGGKGTDTQY
-	TRBV15	ATSIRDAQTLYQETQY
-	TRBV13	ASSPGYRNTIY
once	TRBV30	AWTETGNEKLF
once	TRBV5-4	ASSSRGRAAGELF
-	TRBV6-5	ASSLETGVTEAF
-	TRBV7-6	ASSAGQGGGYT
-	TRBV6-5	ASSYGGADGYT
-	TRBV18	ASVSGMEGEKLF
once	TRBV28	ASSLEGGWRNTIY
-	TRBV21-1	ASRTHSGGLTYNEQF
-	TRBV6-5	ASTRGPRDNEQF
-	TRBV5-5	ASSLTSGRTYNEQF
-	TRBV24-1	ATSDGQGIGYT
-	TRBV4-2	ASSQDGGTSNEQF
-	TRBV4-2	ASSPFPASEGGNEQF
-	TRBV18	ASLPRAGAVTEAF
-	TRBV6-4	ASSDVASGGTDTQY
-	TRBV13	ASSSRPYGYT
-	TRBV12-3/TRBV12-4	ASSNSGPGYT
-	TRBV27	ASTLLAGEGEQY
-	TRBV5-1	ASSPPNRGGGYT